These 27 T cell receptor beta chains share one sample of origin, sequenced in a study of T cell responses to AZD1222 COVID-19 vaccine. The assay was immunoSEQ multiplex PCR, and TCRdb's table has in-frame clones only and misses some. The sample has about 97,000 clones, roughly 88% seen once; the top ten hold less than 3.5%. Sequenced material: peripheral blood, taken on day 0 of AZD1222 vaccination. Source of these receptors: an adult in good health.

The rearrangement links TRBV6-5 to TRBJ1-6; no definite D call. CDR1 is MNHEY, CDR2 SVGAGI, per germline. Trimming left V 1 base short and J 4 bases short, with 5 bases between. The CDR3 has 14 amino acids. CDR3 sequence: CASSYLGYNSPLHF. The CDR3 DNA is TGTGCCAGCAGTTACTTGGGTTATAATTCACCCCTCCACTTT.

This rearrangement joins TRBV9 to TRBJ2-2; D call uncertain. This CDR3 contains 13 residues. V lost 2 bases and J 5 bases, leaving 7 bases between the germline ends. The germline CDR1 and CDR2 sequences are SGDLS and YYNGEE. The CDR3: CASSVLPTGELFF. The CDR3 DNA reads TGTGCCAGCAGCGTCCTCCCTACCGGGGAGCTGTTTTTT. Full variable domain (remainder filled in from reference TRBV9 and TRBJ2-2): DSGVTQTPKHLITATGQRVTLRCSPRSGDLSVYWYQQSLDQGLQFLIQYYNGEERAKGNILERFSAQQFPDLHSELNLSSLELGDSALYFCASSVLPTGELFFGEGSRLTVL.

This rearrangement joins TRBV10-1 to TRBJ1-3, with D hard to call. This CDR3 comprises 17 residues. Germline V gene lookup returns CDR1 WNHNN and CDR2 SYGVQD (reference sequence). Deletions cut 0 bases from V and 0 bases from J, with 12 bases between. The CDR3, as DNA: TGCGCCAGCAGTGAGTCAATTGGGTCCCACTCTGGAAACACCATATATTTT. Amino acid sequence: CASSESIGSHSGNTIYF.

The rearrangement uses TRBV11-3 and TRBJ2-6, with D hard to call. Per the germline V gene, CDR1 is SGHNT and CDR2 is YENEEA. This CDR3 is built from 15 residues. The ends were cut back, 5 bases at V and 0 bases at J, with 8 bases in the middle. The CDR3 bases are TGTGCCAGCAGCGGCTGGACCTCTGGGGCCAACGTCCTGACTTTC. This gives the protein CASSGWTSGANVLTF.

CDR3 amino acids: CASTTNRGLAGNTIYF. CDR3 bases: TGTGCCAGCACTACCAACCGAGGGTTGGCTGGAAACACCATATATTTT. This chain connects TRBV14 to TRBJ1-3, with D unclear. The V and J ends lost 7 bases and 2 bases respectively, with 18 bases between them. The CDR3 loop spans 16 amino acids. Germline V gene lookup returns CDR1 SGHDN and CDR2 FVKESK.

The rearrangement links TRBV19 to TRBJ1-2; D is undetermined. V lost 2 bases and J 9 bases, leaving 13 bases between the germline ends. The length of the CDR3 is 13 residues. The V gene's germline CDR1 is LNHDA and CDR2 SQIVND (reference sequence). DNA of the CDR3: TGTGCCAGTAGTATAATAGGACCCCTCAGCTACACCTTC. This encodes CASSIIGPLSYTF.

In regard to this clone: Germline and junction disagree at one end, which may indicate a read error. This chain's CDR3 is CASSEDGGVKDTQYF. For the CDR3, the DNA is TGTGCCAGCAGCGAAGACGGGGGGGTGAAAGATACGCAGTATTTT. The rearrangement links TRBV3-1 (or the pseudogene TRBV3-2) to TRBJ2-3; 8 positions agree with TRBD2. This CDR3 has 15 residues. Per the germline V gene, CDR1 is LGHDT and CDR2 is YNNKEL (reference sequence).

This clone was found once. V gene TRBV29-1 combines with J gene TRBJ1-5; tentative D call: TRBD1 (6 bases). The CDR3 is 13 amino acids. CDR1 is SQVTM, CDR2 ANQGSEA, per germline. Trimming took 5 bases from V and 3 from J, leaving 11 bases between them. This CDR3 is CSVRDNFNQPQHF. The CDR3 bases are TGCAGCGTTAGGGACAACTTCAATCAGCCCCAGCATTTT.

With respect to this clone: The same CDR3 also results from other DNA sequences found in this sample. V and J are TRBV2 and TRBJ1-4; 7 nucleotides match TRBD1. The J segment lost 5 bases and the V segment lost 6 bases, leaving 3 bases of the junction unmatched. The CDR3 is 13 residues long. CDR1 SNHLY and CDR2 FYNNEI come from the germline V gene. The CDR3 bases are TGTGCCAGCAGCAGGGACAGAAATGAAAAACTGTTTTTT. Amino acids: CASSRDRNEKLFF. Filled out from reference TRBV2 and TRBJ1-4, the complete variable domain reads EPEVTQTPSHQVTQMGQEVILRCVPISNHLYFYWYRQILGQKVEFLVSFYNNEISEKSEIFDDQFSVERPDGSNFTLKIRSTKLEDSAMYFCASSRDRNEKLFFGSGTQLSVL.

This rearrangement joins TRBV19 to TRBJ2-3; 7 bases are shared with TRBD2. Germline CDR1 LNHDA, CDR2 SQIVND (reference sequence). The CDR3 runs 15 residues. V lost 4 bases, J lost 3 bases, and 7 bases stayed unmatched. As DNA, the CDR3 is TGTGCCAGTAGTAGGGACGGGGGGTGGACAGATACGCAGTATTTT. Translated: CASSRDGGWTDTQYF. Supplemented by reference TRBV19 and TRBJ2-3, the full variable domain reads DGGITQSPKYLFRKEGQNVTLSCEQNLNHDAMYWYRQDPGQGLRLIYYSQIVNDFQKGDIAEGYSVSREKKESFPLTVTSAQKNPTAFYLCASSRDGGWTDTQYFGPGTRLTVL.

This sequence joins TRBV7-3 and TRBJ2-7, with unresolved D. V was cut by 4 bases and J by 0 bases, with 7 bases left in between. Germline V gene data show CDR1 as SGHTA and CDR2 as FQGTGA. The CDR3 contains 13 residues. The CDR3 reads CASSSPSSYEQYF. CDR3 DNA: TGTGCCAGCAGCTCCCCCAGCTCCTACGAGCAGTACTTC.

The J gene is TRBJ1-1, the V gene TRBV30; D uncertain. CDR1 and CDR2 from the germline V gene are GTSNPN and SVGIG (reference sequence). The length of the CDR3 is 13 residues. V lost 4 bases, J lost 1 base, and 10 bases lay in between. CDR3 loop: CAWNLRENTEAFF. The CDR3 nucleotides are TGTGCCTGGAACCTTCGGGAGAACACTGAAGCTTTCTTT.

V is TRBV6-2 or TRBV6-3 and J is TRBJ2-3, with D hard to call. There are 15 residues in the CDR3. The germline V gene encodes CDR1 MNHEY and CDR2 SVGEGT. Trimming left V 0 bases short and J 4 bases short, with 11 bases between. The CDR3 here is CASSYSISEADTQYF. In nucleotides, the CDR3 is TGTGCCAGCAGTTACTCGATTAGTGAGGCAGATACGCAGTATTTT.

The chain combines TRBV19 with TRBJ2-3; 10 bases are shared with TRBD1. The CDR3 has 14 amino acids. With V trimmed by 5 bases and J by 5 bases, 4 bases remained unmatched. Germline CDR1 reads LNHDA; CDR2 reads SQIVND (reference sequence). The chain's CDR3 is CASSAGQGGDTQYF. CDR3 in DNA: TGTGCCAGTAGTGCCGGACAGGGGGGAGATACGCAGTATTTT.

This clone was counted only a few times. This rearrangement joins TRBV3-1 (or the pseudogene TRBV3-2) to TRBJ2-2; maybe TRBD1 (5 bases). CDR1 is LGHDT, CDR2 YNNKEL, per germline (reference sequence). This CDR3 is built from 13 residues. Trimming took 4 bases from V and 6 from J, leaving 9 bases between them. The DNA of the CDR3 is TGTGCCAGCAGCCTGGGGCGGTCCGGGGAGCTGTTTTTT. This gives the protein CASSLGRSGELFF.

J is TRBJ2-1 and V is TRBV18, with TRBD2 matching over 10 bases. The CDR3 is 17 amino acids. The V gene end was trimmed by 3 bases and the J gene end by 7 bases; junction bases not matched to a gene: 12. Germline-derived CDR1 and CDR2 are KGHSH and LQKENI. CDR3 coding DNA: TGTGCCAGCTCACCGGCTAGCGGGGGCTTAGTAAGGAATGAGCAGTTCTTC. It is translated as CASSPASGGLVRNEQFF. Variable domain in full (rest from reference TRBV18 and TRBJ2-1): NAGVMQNPRHLVRRRGQEARLRCSPMKGHSHVYWYRQLPEEGLKFMVYLQKENIIDESGMPKERFSAEFPKEGPSILRIQQVVRGDSAAYFCASSPASGGLVRNEQFFGPGTRLTVL.

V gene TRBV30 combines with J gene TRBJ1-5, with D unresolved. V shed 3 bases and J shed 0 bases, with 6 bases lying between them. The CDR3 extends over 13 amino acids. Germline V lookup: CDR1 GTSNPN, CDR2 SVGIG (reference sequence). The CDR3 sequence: CAWRGSSNQPQHF. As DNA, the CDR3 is TGTGCCTGGAGGGGGAGTAGCAATCAGCCCCAGCATTTT.

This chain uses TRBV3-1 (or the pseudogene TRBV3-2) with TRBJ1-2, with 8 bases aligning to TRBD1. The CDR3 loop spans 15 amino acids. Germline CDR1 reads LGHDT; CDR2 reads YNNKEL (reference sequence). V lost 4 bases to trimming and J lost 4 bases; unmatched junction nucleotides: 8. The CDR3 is CASSPSRGQGYGYTF. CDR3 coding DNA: TGTGCCAGCAGCCCGTCCAGGGGGCAGGGCTATGGCTACACCTTC.

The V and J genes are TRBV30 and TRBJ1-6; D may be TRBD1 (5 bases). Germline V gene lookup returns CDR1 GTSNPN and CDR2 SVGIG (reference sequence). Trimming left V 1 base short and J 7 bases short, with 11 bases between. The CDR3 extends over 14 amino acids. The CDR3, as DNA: TGTGCCTGGAGTGCCCGACAGTGGAATTCACCCCTCCACTTT. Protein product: CAWSARQWNSPLHF.

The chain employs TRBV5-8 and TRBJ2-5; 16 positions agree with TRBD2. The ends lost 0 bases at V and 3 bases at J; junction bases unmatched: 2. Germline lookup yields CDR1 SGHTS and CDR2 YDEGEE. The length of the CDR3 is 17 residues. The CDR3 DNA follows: TGTGCCAGCAGCTTGGAGGGGACTAGCGGGGGGGAAGAGACCCAGTACTTC. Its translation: CASSLEGTSGGEETQYF.

The DNA of the CDR3 is TGTGCCAGCAGCTTTCTACAGGGTGAAGCTTTCTTT. This codes for CASSFLQGEAFF. The chain combines TRBV12-3 or TRBV12-4 with TRBJ1-1; maybe TRBD1 (6 bases). The CDR3 contains 12 residues. With 6 bases removed from V and 7 bases from J, the gap between germline ends came to 12 bases.

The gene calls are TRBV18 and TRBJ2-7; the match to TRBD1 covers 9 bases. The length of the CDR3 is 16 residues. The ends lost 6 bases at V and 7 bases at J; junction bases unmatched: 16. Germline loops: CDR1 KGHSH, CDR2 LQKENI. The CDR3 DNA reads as TGTGCCAGCTCCTACCAAACCCTGGGACAGGGCCAGGAGCAGTACTTC. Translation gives CASSYQTLGQGQEQYF.

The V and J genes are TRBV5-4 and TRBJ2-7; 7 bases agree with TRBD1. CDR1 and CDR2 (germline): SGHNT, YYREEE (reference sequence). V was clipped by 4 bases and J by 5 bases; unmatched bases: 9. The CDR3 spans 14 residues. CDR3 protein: CASSKGGAVDEQYF. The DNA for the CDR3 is TGTGCCAGCAGCAAAGGGGGCGCGGTGGACGAGCAGTACTTC.

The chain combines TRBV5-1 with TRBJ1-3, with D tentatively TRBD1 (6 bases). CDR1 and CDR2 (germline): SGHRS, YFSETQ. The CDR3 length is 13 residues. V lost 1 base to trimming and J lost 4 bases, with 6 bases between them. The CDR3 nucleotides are TGCGCCAGCAGCTTGACAGGGGGAAACACCATATATTTT. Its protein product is CASSLTGGNTIYF.

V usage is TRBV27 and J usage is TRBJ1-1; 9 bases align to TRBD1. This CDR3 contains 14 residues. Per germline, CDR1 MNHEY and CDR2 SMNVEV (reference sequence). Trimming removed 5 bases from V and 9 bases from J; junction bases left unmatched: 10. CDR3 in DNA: TGTGCCAGCAGTCCCCTGGGACAGGGAATGAAAGCTTTCTTT. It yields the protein CASSPLGQGMKAFF.

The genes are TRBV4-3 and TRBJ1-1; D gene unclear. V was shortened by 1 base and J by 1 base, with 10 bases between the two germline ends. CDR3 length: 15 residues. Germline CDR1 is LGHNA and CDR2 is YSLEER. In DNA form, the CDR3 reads TGCGCCAGCAGCCAAGCGGCATACTCGAACACTGAAGCTTTCTTT. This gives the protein CASSQAAYSNTEAFF.

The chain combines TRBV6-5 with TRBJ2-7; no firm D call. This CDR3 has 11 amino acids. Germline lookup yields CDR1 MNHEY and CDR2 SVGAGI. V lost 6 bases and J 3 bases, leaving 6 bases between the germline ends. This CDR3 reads CASSRLYEQYF. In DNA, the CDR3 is TGTGCCAGCAGCCGACTCTACGAGCAGTACTTC.